This T cell receptor (beta chain) came from a study of T cell repertoires in cytomegalovirus infection. Study-wide context: Matching HLA type and CMV infection were both indicated by public TCR beta signatures.

This CDR3 spans 14 amino acids. The V gene's germline CDR1 is SGHAT and CDR2 FQNNGV. Between the trimmed V and J ends, which lost 5 bases and 6 bases, there was a span of 13 bases. This clonotype showed up many times. TCRdb re-analysed the reads in MiXCR, keeping a single row per CDR3 protein. This table holds about 140,000 distinct CDR3 sequences, 5% to 6.5% found once. The clonotype originates from a human donor in good health (CMV status not recorded). Some clones in this sample may be carry-over from other donors' samples. What was sequenced was PBMCs. J is TRBJ1-4 and V is TRBV11-2; D uncertain. CDR3 sequence: CASSPSETDEKLFF. DNA of the CDR3: TGTGCCAGCAGCCCATCCGAGACGGATGAAAAACTGTTTTTT.